This TCR beta chain derives from a study of identical twins. Overall study findings and caveats: Conclusions came from cross-sectional statistical analysis, not from following the same donors. The more abundant beta clonotypes in cord blood had fewer insertions, and memory repertoires did not show this.

This clonotype came up a few times. The antigen remains undetermined. Through template switching, a universal primer site was introduced, and the cDNA contained unique molecular identifiers. Via MiXCR, TCRdb re-called the 5' RACE reads, giving one row per CDR3 protein. Here the sample spans a few hundred thousand distinct CDR3 sequences, roughly 8.7% being singletons. The CDR3 length is 17 residues. The germline V gene encodes CDR1 SNHLY and CDR2 FYNNEI. V trimming: 0 bases; J trimming: 5 bases; junction bases outside the gene matches: 10. The same sample was also studied in work on yellow fever vaccine responses in identical twins.

The clonotype comes from a woman aged 18-29 years in good health. Sequences were obtained from CD8+ T cells sorted from blood. This rearrangement joins TRBV2 to TRBJ2-3, with 8 bases identical to TRBD1. The CDR3: CASSEAVIQGAEDTQYF. CDR3 coding DNA: TGTGCCAGCAGTGAAGCTGTCATCCAGGGGGCGGAAGATACGCAGTATTTT.